This is a list of T cell receptor beta chains from one sample in a study of T and B cells in COVID-19 patients. From the multiplex PCR reads, TCRdb called clonotypes with MiXCR, one entry per CDR3 protein. The sample has 5,500 to 8,500 distinct CDR3 sequences, around 31% seen once. Material: blood. The receptor set was obtained from a human donor with active COVID-19. The CDR3 runs from the conserved cysteine through the conserved F or W. A D gene is named only where the DNA matches it firmly. Clone size is shown for a subset of rows, as once, few, many or a class of expanded clone.

j_gene,abundance,d_gene,len,v_gene,CDR3nt,CDR3aa
TRBJ2-7,NA,NA,15,TRBV6-1,TGTGCCAGCAGCTCCAGGGCAGGGAGCTCCTACGAGCAGTACTTC,CASSSRAGSSYEQYF
TRBJ2-5,medium-sized,NA,14,TRBV6-5,TGTGCCAGCAGTTACTCGGGCAGATTAGAGACCCAGTACTTC,CASSYSGRLETQYF
TRBJ2-1,medium-sized,TRBD2,16,TRBV19,TGTGCCAGTAGTAACCCCGGGGGGGGAAACTACAATGAGCAGTTCTTC,CASSNPGGGNYNEQFF
TRBJ1-5,few,NA,14,TRBV19,TGTGCCAGTACTTCCGGGACATACTATCAGCCCCAGCATTTT,CASTSGTYYQPQHF
TRBJ2-7,NA,TRBD1,14,TRBV5-1,TGCGCCAGCAGCTGGGGACAGGGACCTTACGAGCAGTACTTC,CASSWGQGPYEQYF
TRBJ2-5,few,NA,14,TRBV15,TGTGCCACCAGCAGAGGGGGGGCCGAAGAGACCCAGTACTTC,CATSRGGAEETQYF
TRBJ2-7,medium-sized,TRBD2,14,TRBV7-2,TGTGCCAGCAGCTTAGGCGGGGGGCTCTACGAGCAGTACTTC,CASSLGGGLYEQYF
TRBJ1-2,NA,TRBD1,15,TRBV6-2/TRBV6-3,TGTGCCAGCAGTTACGGGACAGTGCCTAACTATGGCTACACCTTC,CASSYGTVPNYGYTF
TRBJ1-5,NA,TRBD1,15,TRBV12-3/TRBV12-4,TGTGCCAGCAGTGAAGCCGACAGGGGAAATCAGCCCCAGCATTTT,CASSEADRGNQPQHF
TRBJ2-5,NA,TRBD1,14,TRBV15,TGTGCCACCAGCAGGGACAGGGCCCAAGAGACCCAGTACTTC,CATSRDRAQETQYF
TRBJ2-5,few,NA,15,TRBV7-6,TGTGCCAGCAGCTTAACAGGGATGAACCAAGAGACCCAGTACTTC,CASSLTGMNQETQYF
TRBJ1-4,NA,TRBD1,16,TRBV5-6,TGTGCCAGCAGCCTCGGACAGGGGGCTTACATTGAAAAACTGTTTTTT,CASSLGQGAYIEKLFF
TRBJ2-3,NA,TRBD2,15,TRBV13,TGTGCCAGCAGCCTCGGACTAGCGGGCACAGATACGCAGTATTTT,CASSLGLAGTDTQYF
TRBJ1-2,once,TRBD1,16,TRBV9,TGTGCCAGCAGCGTATCCGCAGGGGGGCCCAACTATGGCTACACCTTC,CASSVSAGGPNYGYTF
TRBJ2-1,medium-sized,TRBD1,17,TRBV29-1,TGCAGCGTCCCCTTGGGAGACAGGGGATACTCCTACAATGAGCAGTTCTTC,CSVPLGDRGYSYNEQFF
TRBJ2-2,NA,TRBD2,22,TRBV6-1,TGTGCCAGCAGTGAAACTCCCCGAGTGCTATCTAGCGGGGGGGCGAACACCGGGGAGCTGTTTTTT,CASSETPRVLSSGGANTGELFF
TRBJ2-1,once,NA,11,TRBV7-2,TGTGCCAGCAGCTTAGCGGTTGAGCAGTTCTTC,CASSLAVEQFF
TRBJ2-3,few,NA,11,TRBV5-1,TGCGCCAGCGGATTCCCAGATACGCAGTATTTT,CASGFPDTQYF
TRBJ1-1,NA,NA,13,TRBV11-1,TGTGCCAGCAGCTTCCGCTGGGTTGCTGAAGCTTTCTTT,CASSFRWVAEAFF
TRBJ1-5,medium-sized,NA,17,TRBV19,TGTGCCAGTAGCCCCCTATGGACTCCGGGACCCCCCCAGCCCCAGCATTTT,CASSPLWTPGPPQPQHF
TRBJ2-5,few,NA,14,TRBV5-1,TGCGCCAGCAGCCCCTGGCTAAGGGCGGAGACCCAGTACTTC,CASSPWLRAETQYF
TRBJ2-1,NA,NA,12,TRBV12-5,TGTGCTAGTGGTTACCGACTTGGTGAGCAGTTCTTC,CASGYRLGEQFF
TRBJ1-1,NA,NA,15,TRBV6-5,TGTGCCAGCAGGCGAAACAGGGAGGGATACACTGAAGCTTTCTTT,CASRRNREGYTEAFF
TRBJ1-2,few,TRBD1,12,TRBV6-5,TGTGCCAGCAGCTCCAGGGGGGGGGGCTACACCTTC,CASSSRGGGYTF
TRBJ2-1,medium-sized,TRBD2,17,TRBV6-5,TGTGCCAGCAGTTATCATCGACTAGCGGGGAACTACAATGAGCAGTTCTTC,CASSYHRLAGNYNEQFF
TRBJ2-5,medium-sized,NA,13,TRBV29-1,TGCAGCGTCGTAGGGGGGGGACAAGAGACCCAGTACTTC,CSVVGGGQETQYF
TRBJ1-1,NA,NA,15,TRBV19,TGTGCCAGCCGACAACCCCTCCGGGTCCACACTGAAGCTTTCTTT,CASRQPLRVHTEAFF
TRBJ1-1,few,NA,14,TRBV5-1,TGCGCCAGCAGCTTGTCGGGGGGGCGCACTGAAGCTTTCTTT,CASSLSGGRTEAFF
TRBJ2-7,few,NA,15,TRBV18,TGTGCCAGCTCACCAACAGGGGGGAGGGGAGGCGAGCAGTACTTC,CASSPTGGRGGEQYF
TRBJ1-6,medium-sized,NA,14,TRBV12-3/TRBV12-4,TGTGCCAGCAACCGTGGGGTGATCTATTCACCCCTCCACTTT,CASNRGVIYSPLHF
TRBJ2-7,NA,NA,18,TRBV7-6,TGTGCCAGCAGCTTAAGGAGGGGGCCTAGCGGATTAACCTACGAGCAGTACTTC,CASSLRRGPSGLTYEQYF
TRBJ2-5,NA,NA,13,TRBV10-3,TGTGCCATCAGCGCCAGAGACGGGGAGACCCAGTACTTC,CAISARDGETQYF
TRBJ1-1,NA,TRBD1,11,TRBV10-3,TGTGCCACAGGACAGGTGACTGAAGCTTTCTTT,CATGQVTEAFF
TRBJ1-1,NA,NA,13,TRBV15,TGTGCCACCAGCGGATTATCAGAATCCGAAGCTTTCTTT,CATSGLSESEAFF
TRBJ2-3,few,NA,17,TRBV7-2,TGTGCCAGCAGCCCCTGGGGCCCGGGGCTCGGGGCAGATACGCAGTATTTT,CASSPWGPGLGADTQYF
TRBJ2-3,few,TRBD1,15,TRBV12-3/TRBV12-4,TGTGCCAGCAGTTTAGAGGACAGGGGTGGGGATACGCAGTATTTT,CASSLEDRGGDTQYF
TRBJ1-1,few,TRBD1,18,TRBV6-2/TRBV6-3,TGTGCCAGCAGTTACTCGAGGGACAGGGGGCCTGGGAACACTGAAGCTTTCTTT,CASSYSRDRGPGNTEAFF
TRBJ2-5,NA,TRBD2,15,TRBV7-2,TGTGCCAGCAGCTTAATTGGCGGGGGTACGGTGGCCCAGTACTTC,CASSLIGGGTVAQYF
TRBJ2-4,few,TRBD2,14,TRBV6-5,TGTGCCAGCAGTTCCTCCCTAGCGGGCGGCTTTCAGTACTTC,CASSSSLAGGFQYF
TRBJ2-5,few,TRBD1,16,TRBV5-4,TGTGCCAGCAGCTTGGCAGACAGGGGTTGGGAAGAGACCCAGTACTTC,CASSLADRGWEETQYF
TRBJ2-5,NA,TRBD2,18,TRBV11-1,TGTGCCAGCAGCCAAGATCCCTTGGGGACTAGCGGGAAAGAGACCCAGTACTTC,CASSQDPLGTSGKETQYF
TRBJ2-5,NA,TRBD2,18,TRBV10-3,TGTGCCATCAGTGACAGGGGGAATAGCGCGGGGGGGCCAGAGACCCAGTACTTC,CAISDRGNSAGGPETQYF
TRBJ1-6,NA,NA,13,TRBV7-3,TGTGCCAGCAGCTTTGGTGCTAATTCACCCCTCCACTTT,CASSFGANSPLHF
TRBJ1-1,NA,TRBD1,14,TRBV10-3,TGTGCCACCAAACAGGGACAGGAGAACACTGAAGCTTTCTTT,CATKQGQENTEAFF
TRBJ2-1,NA,NA,13,TRBV19,TGTGCCAGCAGTTCCGGGATTAACAATGAGCAGTTCTTC,CASSSGINNEQFF